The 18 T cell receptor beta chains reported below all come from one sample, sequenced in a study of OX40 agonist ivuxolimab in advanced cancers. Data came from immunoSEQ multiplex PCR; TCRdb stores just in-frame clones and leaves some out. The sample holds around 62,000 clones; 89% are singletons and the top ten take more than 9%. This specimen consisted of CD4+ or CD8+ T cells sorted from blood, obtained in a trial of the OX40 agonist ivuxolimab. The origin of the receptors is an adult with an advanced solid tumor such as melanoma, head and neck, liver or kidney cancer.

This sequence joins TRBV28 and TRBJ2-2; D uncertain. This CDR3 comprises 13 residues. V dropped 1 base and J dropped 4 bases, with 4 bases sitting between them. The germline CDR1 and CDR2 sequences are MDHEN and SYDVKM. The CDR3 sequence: CASSLLRTGELFF. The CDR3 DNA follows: TGTGCCAGCAGTTTATTGCGCACCGGGGAGCTGTTTTTT. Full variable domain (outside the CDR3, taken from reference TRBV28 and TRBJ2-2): DVKVTQSSRYLVKRTGEKVFLECVQDMDHENMFWYRQDPGLGLRLIYFSYDVKMKEKGDIPEGYSVSREKKERFSLILESASTNQTSMYLCASSLLRTGELFFGEGSRLTVL.

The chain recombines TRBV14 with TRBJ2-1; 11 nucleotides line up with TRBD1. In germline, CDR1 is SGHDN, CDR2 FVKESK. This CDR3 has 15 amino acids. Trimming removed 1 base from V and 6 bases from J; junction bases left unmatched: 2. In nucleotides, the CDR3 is TGTGCCAGCAGCCAAGCCGGGACAGGGGGCAATGAGCAGTTCTTC. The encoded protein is CASSQAGTGGNEQFF.

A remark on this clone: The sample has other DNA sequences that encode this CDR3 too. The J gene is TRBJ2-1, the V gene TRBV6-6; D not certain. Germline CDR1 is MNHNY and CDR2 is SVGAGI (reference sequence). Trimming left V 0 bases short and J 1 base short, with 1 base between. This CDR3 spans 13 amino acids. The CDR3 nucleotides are TGTGCCAGCAGTTACTCTTCCTACAATGAGCAGTTCTTC. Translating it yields CASSYSSYNEQFF.

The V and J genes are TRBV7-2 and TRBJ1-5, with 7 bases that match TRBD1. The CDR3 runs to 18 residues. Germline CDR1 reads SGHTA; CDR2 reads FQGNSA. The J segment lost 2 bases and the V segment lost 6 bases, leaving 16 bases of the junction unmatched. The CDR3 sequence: CASSLRVRGTPGNQPQHF. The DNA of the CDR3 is TGTGCCAGCAGTTTACGGGTCAGGGGGACCCCTGGCAATCAGCCCCAGCATTTT.

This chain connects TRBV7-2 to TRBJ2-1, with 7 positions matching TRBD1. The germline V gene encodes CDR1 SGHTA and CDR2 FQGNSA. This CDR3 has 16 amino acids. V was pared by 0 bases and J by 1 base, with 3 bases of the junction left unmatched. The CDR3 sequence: CASSLAGDSSYNEQFF. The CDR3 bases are TGTGCCAGCAGCTTAGCCGGGGACAGTTCCTACAATGAGCAGTTCTTC.

This CDR3 reads CASRGTAHSNQPQHF. CDR3 DNA sequence: TGTGCCAGCAGGGGGACAGCTCACAGCAATCAGCCCCAGCATTTT. The chain combines TRBV27 with TRBJ1-5, with 7 bases that match TRBD1. J lost 1 base, V lost 6 bases, and 6 bases had no gene match. The CDR3 is 15 residues long. Germline assignment: CDR1 MNHEY and CDR2 SMNVEV (reference sequence).

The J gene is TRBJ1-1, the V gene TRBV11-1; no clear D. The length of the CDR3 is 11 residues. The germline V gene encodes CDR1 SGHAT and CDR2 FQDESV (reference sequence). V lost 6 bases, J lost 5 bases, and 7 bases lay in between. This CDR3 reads CASRGGTEAFF. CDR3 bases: TGTGCCAGCAGGGGAGGTACTGAAGCTTTCTTT.

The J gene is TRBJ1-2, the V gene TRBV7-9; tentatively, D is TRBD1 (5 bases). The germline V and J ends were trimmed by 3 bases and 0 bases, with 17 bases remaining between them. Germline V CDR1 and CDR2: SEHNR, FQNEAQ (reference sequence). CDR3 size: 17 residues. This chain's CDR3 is CASSFLGQTTTNYGYTF. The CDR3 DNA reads TGTGCCAGCAGCTTTTTGGGGCAGACCACCACTAACTATGGCTACACCTTC.

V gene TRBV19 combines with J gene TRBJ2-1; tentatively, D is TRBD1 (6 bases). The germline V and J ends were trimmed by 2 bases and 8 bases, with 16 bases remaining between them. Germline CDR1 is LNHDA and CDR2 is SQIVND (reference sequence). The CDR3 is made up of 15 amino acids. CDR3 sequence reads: CASSILQGSFDEQFF. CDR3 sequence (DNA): TGTGCCAGTAGTATATTACAGGGAAGCTTCGATGAGCAGTTCTTC.

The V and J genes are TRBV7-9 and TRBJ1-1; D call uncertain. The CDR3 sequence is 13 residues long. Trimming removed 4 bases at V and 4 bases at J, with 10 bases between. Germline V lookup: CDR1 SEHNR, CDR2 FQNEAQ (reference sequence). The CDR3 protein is CASSSAGSTEAFF. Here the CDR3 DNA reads TGTGCCAGCAGCTCCGCCGGGTCCACTGAAGCTTTCTTT.

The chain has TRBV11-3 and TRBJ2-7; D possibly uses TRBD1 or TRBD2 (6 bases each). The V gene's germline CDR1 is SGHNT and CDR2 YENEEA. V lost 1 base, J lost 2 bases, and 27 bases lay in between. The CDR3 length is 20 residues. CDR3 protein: CASSLVGRTAGRETPYEQYV. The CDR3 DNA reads TGTGCCAGCAGCTTAGTAGGGAGGACAGCCGGAAGAGAAACTCCCTACGAGCAGTACGTC.

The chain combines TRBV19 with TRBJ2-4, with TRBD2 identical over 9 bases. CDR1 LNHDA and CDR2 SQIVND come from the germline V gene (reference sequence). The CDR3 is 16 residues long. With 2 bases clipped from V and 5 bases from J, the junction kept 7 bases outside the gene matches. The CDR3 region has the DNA TGTGCCAGTAGTATATTAGCGGGGGAGGGCCAAAACATTCAGTACTTC. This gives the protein CASSILAGEGQNIQYF.

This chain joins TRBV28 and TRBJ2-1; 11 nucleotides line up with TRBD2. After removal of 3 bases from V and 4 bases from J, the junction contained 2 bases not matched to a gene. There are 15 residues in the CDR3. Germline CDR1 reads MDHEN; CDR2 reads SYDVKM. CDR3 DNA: TGTGCCAGCAGTTTGGGACTAGCGGATTACAATGAGCAGTTCTTC. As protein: CASSLGLADYNEQFF.

The CDR3 region has the DNA TGCAGCGTTGATTCGAACAGGGGCTTGAACTATGGCTACACCTTC. Protein sequence: CSVDSNRGLNYGYTF. This chain uses TRBV29-1 with TRBJ1-2, with 7 bases aligning to TRBD1. CDR1 is SQVTM and CDR2 is ANQGSEA in the germline V gene. The CDR3 is 15 amino acids. The V segment lost 3 bases and the J segment 2 bases; nucleotides outside the gene matches: 9.

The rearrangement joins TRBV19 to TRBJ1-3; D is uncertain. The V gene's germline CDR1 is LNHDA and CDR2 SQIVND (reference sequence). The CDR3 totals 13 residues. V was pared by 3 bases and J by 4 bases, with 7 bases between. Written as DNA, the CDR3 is TGTGCCAGTAGTATTTCGGAAGGAAACACCATATATTTT. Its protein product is CASSISEGNTIYF.

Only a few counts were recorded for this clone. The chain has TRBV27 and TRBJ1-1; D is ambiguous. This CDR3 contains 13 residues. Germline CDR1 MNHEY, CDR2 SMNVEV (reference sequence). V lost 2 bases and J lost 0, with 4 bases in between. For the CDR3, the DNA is TGTGCCAGCAGTTTAACATTGAACACTGAAGCTTTCTTT. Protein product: CASSLTLNTEAFF.

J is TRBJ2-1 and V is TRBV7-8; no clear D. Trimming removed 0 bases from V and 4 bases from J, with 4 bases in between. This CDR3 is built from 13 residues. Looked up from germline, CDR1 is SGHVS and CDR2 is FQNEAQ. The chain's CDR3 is CASSLAKYNEQFF. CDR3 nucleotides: TGTGCCAGCAGCTTAGCTAAGTACAATGAGCAGTTCTTC.

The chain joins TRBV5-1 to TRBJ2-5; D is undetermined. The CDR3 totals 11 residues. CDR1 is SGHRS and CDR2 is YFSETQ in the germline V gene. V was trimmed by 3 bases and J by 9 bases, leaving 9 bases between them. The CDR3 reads CASSSFWAQYF. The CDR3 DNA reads TGCGCCAGCAGCTCCTTTTGGGCCCAGTACTTC. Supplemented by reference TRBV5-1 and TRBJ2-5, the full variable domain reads KAGVTQTPRYLIKTRGQQVTLSCSPISGHRSVSWYQQTPGQGLQFLFEYFSETQRNKGNFPGRFSGRQFSNSRSEMNVSTLELGDSALYLCASSSFWAQYFGPGTRLLVL.